This T cell receptor beta chain was identified during a study of identical twins. Template switching added a universal primer binding site, and final cDNA carried unique molecular identifiers. TCRdb redid the calling of the 5' RACE reads with MiXCR, one entry per CDR3 protein. The table records under 300,000 distinct CDR3 sequences, more than 12% of them present only once. Study observations and caveats: It was cross-sectional statistical analysis, not following the same donors, that the conclusions relied on. Twins shared beta out-of-frame sequences in excess, but this excess was weaker. Cord blood's abundant beta clonotypes had fewer insertions, unlike memory repertoires.

Germline V gene data show CDR1 as DFQATT and CDR2 as SNEGSKA (reference sequence). The CDR3 covers 14 residues. V dropped 0 bases and J dropped 1 base, with 9 bases sitting between them. For this clonotype: What it recognizes is unknown.

Sample: memory (CD45RO+) T cells sorted from blood. This receptor was obtained from a woman between 18 and 29 years old in good health. This sequence joins TRBV20-1 and TRBJ2-5; no firm D call. CDR3 DNA sequence: TGCAGTGCTAGAGATTGGAGCCTCCAAGAGACCCAGTACTTC. Translated: CSARDWSLQETQYF.